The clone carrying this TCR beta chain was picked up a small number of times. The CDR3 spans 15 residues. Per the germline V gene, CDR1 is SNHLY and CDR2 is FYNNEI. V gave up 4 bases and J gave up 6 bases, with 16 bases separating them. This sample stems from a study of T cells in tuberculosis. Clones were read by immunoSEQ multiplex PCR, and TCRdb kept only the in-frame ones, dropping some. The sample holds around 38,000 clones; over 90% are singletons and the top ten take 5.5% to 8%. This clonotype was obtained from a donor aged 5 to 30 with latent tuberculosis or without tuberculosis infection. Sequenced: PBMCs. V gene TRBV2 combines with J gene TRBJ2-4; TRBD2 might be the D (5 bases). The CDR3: CASSGSTRTTNIQYF. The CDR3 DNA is TGTGCCAGCAGTGGGTCAACTAGGACGACAAACATTCAGTACTTC.